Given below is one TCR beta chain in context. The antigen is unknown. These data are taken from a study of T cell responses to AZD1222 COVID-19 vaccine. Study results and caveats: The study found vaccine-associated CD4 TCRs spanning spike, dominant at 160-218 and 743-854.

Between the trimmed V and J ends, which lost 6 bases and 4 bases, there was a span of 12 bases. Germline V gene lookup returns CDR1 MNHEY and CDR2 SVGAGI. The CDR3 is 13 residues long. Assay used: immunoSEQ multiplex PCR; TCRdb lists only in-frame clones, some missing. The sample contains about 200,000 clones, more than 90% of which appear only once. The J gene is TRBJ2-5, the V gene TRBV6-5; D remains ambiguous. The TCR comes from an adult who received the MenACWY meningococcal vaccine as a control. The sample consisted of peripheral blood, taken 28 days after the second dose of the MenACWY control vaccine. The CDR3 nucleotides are TGTGCCAGCAGCCGTTACTACTCAGAGACCCAGTACTTC. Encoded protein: CASSRYYSETQYF.